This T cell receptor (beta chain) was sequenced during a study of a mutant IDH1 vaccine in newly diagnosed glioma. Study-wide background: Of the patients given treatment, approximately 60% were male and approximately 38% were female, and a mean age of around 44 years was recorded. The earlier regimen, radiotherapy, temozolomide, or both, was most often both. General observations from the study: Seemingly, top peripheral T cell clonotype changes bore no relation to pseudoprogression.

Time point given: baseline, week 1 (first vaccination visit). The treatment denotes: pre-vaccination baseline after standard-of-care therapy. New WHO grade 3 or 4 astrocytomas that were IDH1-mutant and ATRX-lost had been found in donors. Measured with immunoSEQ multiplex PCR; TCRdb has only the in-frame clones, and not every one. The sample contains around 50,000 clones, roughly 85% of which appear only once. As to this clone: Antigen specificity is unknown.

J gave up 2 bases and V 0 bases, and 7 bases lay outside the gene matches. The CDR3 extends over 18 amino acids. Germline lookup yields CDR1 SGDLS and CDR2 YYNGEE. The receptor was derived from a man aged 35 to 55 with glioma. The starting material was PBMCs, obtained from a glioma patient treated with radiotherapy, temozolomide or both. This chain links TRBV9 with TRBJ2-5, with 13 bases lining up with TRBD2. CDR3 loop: CASSVEGLAGAYQETQYF. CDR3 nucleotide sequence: TGTGCCAGCAGCGTAGAAGGACTAGCGGGAGCATATCAAGAGACCCAGTACTTC.